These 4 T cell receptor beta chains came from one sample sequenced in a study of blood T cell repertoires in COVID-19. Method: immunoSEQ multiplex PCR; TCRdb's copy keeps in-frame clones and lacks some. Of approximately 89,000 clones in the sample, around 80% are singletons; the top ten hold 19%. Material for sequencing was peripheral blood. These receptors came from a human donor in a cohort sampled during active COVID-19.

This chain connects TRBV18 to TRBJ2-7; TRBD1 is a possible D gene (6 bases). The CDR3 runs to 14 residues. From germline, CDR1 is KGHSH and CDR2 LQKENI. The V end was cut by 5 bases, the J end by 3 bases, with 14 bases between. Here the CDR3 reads CASSKNGQRYEQYF. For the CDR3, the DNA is TGTGCCAGCTCAAAGAACGGACAGCGCTACGAGCAGTACTTC. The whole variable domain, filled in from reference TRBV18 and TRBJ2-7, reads NAGVMQNPRHLVRRRGQEARLRCSPMKGHSHVYWYRQLPEEGLKFMVYLQKENIIDESGMPKERFSAEFPKEGPSILRIQQVVRGDSAAYFCASSKNGQRYEQYFGPGTRLTVT.

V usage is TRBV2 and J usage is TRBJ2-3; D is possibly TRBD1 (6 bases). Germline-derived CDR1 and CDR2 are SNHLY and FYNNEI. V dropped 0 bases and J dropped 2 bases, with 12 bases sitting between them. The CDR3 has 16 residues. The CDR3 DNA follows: TGTGCCAGCAGTGAAGCTGGACAGAGAACCACAGATACGCAGTATTTT. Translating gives CASSEAGQRTTDTQYF.

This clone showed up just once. This chain's CDR3 is CASSSGGSSYEQYF. CDR3 in DNA: TGTGCCAGCAGTTCTGGCGGGAGTTCCTACGAGCAGTACTTC. V and J are TRBV11-3 and TRBJ2-7, with TRBD2 matching over 7 bases. CDR1 and CDR2 from the germline V gene are SGHNT and YENEEA. This CDR3 region has 14 residues. V dropped 6 bases and J dropped 1; count of bases not matched to a gene: 6.

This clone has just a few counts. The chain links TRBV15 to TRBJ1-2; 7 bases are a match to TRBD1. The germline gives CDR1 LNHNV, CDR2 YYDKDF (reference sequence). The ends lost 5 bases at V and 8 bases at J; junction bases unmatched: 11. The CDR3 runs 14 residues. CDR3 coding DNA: TGTGCCACCAGCGAAGCCGACAGGGATGCGGGCTACACCTTC. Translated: CATSEADRDAGYTF. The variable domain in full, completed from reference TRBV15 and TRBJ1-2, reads DAMVIQNPRYQVTQFGKPVTLSCSQTLNHNVMYWYQQKSSQAPKLLFHYYDKDFNNEADTPDNFQSRRPNTSFCFLDIRSPGLGDTAMYLCATSEADRDAGYTFGSGTRLTVV.